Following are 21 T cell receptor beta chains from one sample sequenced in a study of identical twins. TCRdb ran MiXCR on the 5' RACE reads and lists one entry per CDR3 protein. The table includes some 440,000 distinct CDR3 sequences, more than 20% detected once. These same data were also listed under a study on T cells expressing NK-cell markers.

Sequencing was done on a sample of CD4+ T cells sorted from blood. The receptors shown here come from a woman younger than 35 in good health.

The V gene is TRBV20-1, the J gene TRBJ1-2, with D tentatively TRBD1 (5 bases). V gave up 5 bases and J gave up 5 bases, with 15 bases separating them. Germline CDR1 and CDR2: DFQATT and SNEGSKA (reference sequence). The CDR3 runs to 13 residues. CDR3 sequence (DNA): TGCAGTGCTGTCGGTTCGGGGCGATATGGCTACACCTTC. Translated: CSAVGSGRYGYTF.

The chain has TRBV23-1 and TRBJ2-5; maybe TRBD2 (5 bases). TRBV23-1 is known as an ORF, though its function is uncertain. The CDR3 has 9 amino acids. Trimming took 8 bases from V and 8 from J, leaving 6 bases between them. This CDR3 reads CASPGTQYF. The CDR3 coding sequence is TGCGCCAGCCCGGGAACCCAGTACTTC.

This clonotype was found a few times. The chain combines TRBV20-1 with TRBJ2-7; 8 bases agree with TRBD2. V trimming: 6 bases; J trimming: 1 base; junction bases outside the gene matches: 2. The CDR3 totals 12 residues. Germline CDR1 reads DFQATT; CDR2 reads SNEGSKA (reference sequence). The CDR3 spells CSAGGVSYEQYF. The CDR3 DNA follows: TGCAGTGCCGGGGGGGTATCCTACGAGCAGTACTTC.

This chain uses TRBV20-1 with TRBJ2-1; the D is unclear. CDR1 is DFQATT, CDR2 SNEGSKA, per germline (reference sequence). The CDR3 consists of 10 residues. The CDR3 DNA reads TGCAGCGCCCGTAACAATGAGCAGTTCTTC. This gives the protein CSARNNEQFF.

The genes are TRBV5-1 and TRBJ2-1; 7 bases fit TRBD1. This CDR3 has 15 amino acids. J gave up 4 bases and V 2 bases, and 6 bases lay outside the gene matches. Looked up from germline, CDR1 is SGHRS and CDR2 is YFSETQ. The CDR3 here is CASSFLRGRYNEQFF. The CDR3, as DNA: TGCGCCAGCAGCTTTCTGAGGGGGCGGTACAATGAGCAGTTCTTC.

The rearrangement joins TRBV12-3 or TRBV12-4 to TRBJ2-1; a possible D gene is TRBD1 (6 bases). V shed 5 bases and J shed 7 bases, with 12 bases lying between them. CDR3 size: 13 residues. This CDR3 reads CASSPRTVNEQFF. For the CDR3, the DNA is TGTGCCAGCAGTCCGAGGACAGTTAATGAGCAGTTCTTC.

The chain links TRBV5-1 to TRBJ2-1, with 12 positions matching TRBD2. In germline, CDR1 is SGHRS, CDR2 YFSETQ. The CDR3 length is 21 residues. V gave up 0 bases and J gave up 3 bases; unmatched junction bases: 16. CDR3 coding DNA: TGCGCCAGCAGCTTGGAAGGACTAGCGGGGAACCCTCTCCGCGGCTACAATGAGCAGTTCTTC. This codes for CASSLEGLAGNPLRGYNEQFF.

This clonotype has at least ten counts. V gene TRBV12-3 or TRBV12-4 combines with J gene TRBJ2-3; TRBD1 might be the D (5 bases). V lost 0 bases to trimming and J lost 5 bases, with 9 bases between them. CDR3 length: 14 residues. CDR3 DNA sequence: TGTGCCAGCAGTTTAGCGCGCAGGGTAGATACGCAGTATTTT. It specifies CASSLARRVDTQYF.

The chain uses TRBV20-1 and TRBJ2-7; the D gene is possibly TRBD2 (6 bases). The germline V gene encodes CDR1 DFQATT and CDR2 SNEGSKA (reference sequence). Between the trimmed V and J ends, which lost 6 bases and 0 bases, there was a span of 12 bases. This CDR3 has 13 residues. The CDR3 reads CSAEAGLSYEQYF. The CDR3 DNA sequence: TGCAGTGCCGAGGCGGGGCTCTCCTACGAGCAGTACTTC.

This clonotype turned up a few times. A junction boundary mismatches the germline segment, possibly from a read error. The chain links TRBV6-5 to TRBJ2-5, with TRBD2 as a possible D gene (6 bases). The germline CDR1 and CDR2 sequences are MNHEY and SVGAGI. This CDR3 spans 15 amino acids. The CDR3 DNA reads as TGTGCCAGCAGTGACTCCTTTGACGGTGGAGGGTCCCAGTACTTC. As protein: CASSDSFDGGGSQYF.

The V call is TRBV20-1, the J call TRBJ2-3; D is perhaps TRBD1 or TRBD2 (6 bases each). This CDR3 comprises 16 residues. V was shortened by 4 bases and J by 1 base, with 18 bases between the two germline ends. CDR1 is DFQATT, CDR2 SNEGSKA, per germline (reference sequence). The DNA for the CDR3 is TGCAGTGCTATCGGGCGAGGGGGGTTCGGCACAGATACGCAGTATTTT. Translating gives CSAIGRGGFGTDTQYF.

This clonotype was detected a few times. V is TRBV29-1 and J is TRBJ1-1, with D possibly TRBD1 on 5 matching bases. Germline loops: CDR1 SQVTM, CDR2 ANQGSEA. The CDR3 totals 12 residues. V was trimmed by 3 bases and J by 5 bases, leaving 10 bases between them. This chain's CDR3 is CSVDGGGTEAFF. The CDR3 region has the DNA TGCAGCGTTGACGGGGGGGGGACTGAAGCTTTCTTT.

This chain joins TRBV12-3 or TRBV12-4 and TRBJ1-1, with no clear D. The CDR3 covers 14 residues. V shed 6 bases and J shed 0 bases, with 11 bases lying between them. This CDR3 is CASRYGMMNTEAFF. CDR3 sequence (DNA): TGTGCCAGCAGATACGGGATGATGAACACTGAAGCTTTCTTT.

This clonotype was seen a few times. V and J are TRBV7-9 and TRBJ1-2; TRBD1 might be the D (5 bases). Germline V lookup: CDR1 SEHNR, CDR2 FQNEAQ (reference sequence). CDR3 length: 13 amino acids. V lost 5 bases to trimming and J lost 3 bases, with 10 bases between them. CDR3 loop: CASSLDTDYGYTF. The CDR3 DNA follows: TGTGCCAGCAGCCTGGACACCGACTATGGCTACACCTTC.

CDR3 sequence (DNA): TGTGCCAGCAGCTTGACGTTGTATGAGGGCTACACCTTC. It specifies CASSLTLYEGYTF. This chain joins TRBV7-9 and TRBJ1-2; D uncertain. The CDR3 extends over 13 amino acids. Trimming removed 3 bases from V and 8 bases from J, with 13 bases in between. Germline V CDR1 and CDR2: SEHNR, FQNEAQ (reference sequence).

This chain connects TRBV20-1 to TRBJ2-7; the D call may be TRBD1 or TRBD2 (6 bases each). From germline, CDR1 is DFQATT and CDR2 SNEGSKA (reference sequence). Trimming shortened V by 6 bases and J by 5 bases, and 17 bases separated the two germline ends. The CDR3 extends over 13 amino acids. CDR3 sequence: CSARVWGANEQYF. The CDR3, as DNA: TGCAGTGCCAGGGTGTGGGGGGCCAACGAGCAGTACTTC.

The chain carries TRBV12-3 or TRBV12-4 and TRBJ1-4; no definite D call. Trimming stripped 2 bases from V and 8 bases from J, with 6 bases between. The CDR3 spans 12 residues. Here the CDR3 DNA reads TGTGCCAGCAGTTTAAGGGAAGAAAAACTGTTTTTT. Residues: CASSLREEKLFF.

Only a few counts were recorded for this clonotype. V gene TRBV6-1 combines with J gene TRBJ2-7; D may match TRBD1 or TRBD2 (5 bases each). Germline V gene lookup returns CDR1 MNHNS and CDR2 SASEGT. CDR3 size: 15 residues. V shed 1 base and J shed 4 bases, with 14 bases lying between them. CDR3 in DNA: TGTGCCAGCAGTGAAGGAGGGGAAAGAAGGTACGAGCAGTACTTC. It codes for CASSEGGERRYEQYF.

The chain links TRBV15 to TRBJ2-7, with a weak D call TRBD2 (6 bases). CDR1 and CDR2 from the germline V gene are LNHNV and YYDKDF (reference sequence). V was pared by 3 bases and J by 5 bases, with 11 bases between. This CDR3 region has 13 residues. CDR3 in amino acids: CATSRGGEDEQYF. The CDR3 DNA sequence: TGTGCCACCAGCAGGGGCGGGGAGGACGAGCAGTACTTC.

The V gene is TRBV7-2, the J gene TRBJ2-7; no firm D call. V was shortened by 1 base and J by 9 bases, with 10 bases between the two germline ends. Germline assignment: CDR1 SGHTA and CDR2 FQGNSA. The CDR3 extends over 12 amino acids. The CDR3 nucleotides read TGTGCCAGCAGCTTAGGTCCCTCCCGGCAGTACTTC. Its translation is CASSLGPSRQYF.

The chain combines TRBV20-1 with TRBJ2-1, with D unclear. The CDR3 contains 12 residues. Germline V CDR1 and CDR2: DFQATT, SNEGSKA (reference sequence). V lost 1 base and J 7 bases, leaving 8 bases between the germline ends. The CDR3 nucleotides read TGCAGTGCTAGAGGGCCGGGTAATGAGCAGTTCTTC. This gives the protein CSARGPGNEQFF.